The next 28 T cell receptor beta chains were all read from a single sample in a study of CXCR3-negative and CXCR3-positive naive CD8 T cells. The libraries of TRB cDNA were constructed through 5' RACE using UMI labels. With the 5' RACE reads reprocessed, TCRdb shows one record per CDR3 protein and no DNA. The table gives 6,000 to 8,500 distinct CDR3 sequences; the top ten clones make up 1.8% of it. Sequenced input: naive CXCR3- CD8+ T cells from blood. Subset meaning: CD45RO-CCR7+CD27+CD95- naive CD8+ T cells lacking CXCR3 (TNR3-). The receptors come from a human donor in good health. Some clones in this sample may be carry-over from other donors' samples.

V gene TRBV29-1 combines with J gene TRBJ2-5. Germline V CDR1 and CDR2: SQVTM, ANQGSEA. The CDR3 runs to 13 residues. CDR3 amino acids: CSVYLAGQETQYF.

Here the CDR3 reads CATDSGGSEYNEQFF. The chain recombines TRBV15 with TRBJ2-1; TCRdb's D call, TRBD1, is unchecked because there is no DNA. CDR3 length: 15 residues. Germline V gene sequence: CDR1 LNHNV, CDR2 YYDKDF (reference sequence).

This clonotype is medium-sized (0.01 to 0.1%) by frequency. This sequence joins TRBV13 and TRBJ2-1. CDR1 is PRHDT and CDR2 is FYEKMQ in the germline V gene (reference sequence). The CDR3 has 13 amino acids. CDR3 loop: CASSLGPRNEQFF.

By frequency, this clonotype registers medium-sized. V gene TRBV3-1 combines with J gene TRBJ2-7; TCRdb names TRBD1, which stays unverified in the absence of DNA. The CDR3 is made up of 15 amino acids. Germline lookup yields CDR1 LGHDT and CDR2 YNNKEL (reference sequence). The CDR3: CASSQPGQQSYEQYF.

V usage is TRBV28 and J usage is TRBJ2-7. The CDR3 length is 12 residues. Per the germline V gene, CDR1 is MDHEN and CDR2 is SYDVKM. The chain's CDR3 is CASSFSAYEQYF.

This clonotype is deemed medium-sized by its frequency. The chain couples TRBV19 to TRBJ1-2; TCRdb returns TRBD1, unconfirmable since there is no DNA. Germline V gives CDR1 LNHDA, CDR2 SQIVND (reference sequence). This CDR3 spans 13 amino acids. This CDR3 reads CASSDRVSDGYTF.

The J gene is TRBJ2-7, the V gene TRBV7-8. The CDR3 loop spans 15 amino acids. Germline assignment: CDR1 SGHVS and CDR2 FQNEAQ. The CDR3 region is CASSLAQASGYEQYF.

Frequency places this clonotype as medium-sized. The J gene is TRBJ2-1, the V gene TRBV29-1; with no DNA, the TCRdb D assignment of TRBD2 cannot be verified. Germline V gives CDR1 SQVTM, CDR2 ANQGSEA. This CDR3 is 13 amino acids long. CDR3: CSVPAVIYNEQFF.

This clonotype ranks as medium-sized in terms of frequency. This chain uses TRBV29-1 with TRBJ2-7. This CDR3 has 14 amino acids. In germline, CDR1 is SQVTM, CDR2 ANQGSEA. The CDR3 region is CSVEVPGGSYEQYF.

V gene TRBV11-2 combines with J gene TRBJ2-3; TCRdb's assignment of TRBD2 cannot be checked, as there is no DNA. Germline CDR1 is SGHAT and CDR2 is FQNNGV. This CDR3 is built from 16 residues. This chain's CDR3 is CATAQGTSGLTDTQYF.

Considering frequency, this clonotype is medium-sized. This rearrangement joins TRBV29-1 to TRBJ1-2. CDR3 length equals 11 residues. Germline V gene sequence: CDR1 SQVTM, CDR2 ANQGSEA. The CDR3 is CSVEGNYGYTF.

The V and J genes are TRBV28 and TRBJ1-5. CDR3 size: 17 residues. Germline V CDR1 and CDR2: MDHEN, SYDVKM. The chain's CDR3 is CASIAGSEANRNQPQHF.

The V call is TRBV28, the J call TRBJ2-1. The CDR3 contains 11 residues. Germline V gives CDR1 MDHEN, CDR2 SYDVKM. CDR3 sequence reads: CASGPALEQFF.

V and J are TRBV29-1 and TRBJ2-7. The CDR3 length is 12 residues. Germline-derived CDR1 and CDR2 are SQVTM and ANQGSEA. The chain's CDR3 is CSVEDWASEQYF.

Here the CDR3 reads CASSYTPGQGSTGELFF. The chain links TRBV6-6 to TRBJ2-2; TCRdb proposes TRBD1, but this gene call is untestable without DNA. The germline V gene encodes CDR1 MNHNY and CDR2 SVGAGI (reference sequence). CDR3 size: 17 residues.

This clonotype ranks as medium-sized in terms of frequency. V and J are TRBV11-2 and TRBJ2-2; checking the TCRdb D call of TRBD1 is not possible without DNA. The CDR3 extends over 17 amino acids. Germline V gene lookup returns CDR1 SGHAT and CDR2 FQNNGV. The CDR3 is CASSPHQQGANTGELFF.

Here the CDR3 reads CASSLAYPTDTQYF. The chain employs TRBV7-6 and TRBJ2-3. Germline CDR1 is SGHVS and CDR2 is FNYEAQ. The CDR3 has 14 residues.

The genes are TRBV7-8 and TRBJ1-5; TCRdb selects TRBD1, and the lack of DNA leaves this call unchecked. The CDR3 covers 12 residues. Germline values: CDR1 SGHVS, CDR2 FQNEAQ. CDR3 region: CASSAGDRPQHF.

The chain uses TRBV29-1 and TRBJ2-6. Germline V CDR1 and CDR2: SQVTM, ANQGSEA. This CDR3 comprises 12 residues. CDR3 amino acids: CSVYLGANVLTF. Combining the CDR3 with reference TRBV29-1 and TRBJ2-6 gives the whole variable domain SAVISQKPSRDICQRGTSLTIQCQVDSQVTMMFWYRQQPGQSLTLIATANQGSEATYESGFVIDKFPISRPNLTFSTLTVSNMSPEDSSIYLCSVYLGANVLTFGAGSRLTVL.

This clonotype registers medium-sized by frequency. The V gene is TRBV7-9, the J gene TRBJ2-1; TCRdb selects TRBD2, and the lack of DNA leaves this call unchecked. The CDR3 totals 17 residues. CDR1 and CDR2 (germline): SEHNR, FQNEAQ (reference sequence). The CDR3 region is CASSSDRTSGMDNEQFF.

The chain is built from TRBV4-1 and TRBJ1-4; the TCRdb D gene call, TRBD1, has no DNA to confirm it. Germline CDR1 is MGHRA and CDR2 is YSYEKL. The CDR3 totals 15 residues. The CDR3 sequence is CASSDLGQGNEKLFF.

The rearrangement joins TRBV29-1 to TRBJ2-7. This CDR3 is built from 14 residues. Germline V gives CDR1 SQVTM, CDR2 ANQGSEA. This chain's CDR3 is CSVESAGGTYEQYF.

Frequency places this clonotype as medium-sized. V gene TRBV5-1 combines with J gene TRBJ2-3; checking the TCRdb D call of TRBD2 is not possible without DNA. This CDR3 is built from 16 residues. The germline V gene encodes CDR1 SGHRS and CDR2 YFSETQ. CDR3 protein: CASSLVASGSTDTQYF. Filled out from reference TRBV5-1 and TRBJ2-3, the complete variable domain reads KAGVTQTPRYLIKTRGQQVTLSCSPISGHRSVSWYQQTPGQGLQFLFEYFSETQRNKGNFPGRFSGRQFSNSRSEMNVSTLELGDSALYLCASSLVASGSTDTQYFGPGTRLTVL.

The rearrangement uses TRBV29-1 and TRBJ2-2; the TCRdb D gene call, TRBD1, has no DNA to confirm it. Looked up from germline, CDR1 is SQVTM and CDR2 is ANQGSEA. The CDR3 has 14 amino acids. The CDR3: CSATDKMTTGELFF.

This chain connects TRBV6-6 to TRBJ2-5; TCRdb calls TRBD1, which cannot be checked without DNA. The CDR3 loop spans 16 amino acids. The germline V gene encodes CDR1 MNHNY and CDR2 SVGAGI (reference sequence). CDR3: CASSTDETGTGETQYF.

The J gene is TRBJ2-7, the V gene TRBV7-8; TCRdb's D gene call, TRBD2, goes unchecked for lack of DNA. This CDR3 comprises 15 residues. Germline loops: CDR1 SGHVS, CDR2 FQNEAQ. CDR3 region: CASSARLAESYEQYF.

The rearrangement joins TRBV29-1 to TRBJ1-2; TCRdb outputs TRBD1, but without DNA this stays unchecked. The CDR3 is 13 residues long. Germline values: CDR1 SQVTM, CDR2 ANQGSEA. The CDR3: CSVEAGGPAGYTF.

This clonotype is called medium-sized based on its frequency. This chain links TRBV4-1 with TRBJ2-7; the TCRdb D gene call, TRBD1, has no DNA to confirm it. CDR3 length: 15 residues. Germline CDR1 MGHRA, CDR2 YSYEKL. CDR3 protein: CASSPPGQGAYEQYF.